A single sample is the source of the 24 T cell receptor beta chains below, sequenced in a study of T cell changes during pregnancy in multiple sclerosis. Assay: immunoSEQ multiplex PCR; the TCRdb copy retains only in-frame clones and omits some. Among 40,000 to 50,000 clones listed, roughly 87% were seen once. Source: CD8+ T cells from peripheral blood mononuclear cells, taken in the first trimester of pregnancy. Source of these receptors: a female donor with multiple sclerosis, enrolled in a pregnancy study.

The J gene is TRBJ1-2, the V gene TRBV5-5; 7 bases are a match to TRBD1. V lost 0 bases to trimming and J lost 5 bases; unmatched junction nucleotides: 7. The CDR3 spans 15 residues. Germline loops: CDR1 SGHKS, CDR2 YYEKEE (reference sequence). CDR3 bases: TGTGCCAGCAGCTTGGGCCAGGGGGTATTGTATGGCTACACCTTC. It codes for CASSLGQGVLYGYTF.

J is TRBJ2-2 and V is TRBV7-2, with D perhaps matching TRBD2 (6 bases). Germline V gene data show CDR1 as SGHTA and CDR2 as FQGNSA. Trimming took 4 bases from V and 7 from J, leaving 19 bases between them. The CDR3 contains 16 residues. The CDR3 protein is CASSSIGRAPRGELFF. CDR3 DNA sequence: TGTGCCAGCAGCTCCATCGGGAGAGCGCCACGCGGGGAGCTGTTTTTT.

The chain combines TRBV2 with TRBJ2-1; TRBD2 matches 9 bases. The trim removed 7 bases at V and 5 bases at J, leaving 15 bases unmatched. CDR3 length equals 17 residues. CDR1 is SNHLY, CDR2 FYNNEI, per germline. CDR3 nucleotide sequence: TGTGCCAGCACCTCCGATAGCGGGAGTTCCCCTAACAATGAGCAGTTCTTC. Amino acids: CASTSDSGSSPNNEQFF.

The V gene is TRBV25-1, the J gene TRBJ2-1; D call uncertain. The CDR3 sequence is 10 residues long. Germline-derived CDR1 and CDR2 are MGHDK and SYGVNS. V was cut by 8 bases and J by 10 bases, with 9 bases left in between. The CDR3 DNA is TGTGCCAGCGGGCCGCGAGAGCAGTTCTTC. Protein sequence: CASGPREQFF. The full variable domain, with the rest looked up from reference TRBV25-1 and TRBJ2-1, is EADIYQTPRYLVIGTGKKITLECSQTMGHDKMYWYQQDPGMELHLIHYSYGVNSTEKGDLSSESTVSRIRTEHFPLTLESARPSHTSQYLCASGPREQFFGPGTRLTVL.

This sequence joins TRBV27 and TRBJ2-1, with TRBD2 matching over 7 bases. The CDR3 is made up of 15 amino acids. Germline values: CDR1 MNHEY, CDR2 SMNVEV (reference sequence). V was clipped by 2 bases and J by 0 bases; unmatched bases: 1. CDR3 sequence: CASSLGGGSYNEQFF. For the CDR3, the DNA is TGTGCCAGCAGTTTAGGGGGGGGCTCCTACAATGAGCAGTTCTTC.

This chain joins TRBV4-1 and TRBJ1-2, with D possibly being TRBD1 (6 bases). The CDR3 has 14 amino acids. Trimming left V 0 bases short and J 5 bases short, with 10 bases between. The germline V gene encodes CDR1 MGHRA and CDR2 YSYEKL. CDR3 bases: TGCGCCAGCAGCCAAGAGGCAGGGGCGTATGGCTACACCTTC. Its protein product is CASSQEAGAYGYTF.

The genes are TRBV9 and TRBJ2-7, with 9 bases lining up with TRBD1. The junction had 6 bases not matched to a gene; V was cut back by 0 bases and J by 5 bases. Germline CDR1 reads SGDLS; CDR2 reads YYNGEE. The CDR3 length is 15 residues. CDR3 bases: TGTGCCAGCAGCGTAGAGGGGACAGGGAATCACGAGCAGTACTTC. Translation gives CASSVEGTGNHEQYF.

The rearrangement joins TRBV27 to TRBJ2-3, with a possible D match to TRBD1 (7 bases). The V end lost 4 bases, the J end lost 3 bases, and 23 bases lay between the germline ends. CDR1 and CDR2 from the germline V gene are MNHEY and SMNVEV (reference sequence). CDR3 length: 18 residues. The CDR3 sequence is CASSSLTGRLDITDTQYF. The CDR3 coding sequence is TGTGCCAGCAGTTCCTTGACAGGGAGGTTAGACATAACAGATACGCAGTATTTT.

The CDR3 region has the DNA TGCGCCAGCAGCTTGGGCCGACGGGAGGGTAGCTATGGCTACACCTTC. Its translation is CASSLGRREGSYGYTF. The chain recombines TRBV5-1 with TRBJ1-2; no firm D call. Deletions cut 0 bases from V and 4 bases from J, with 16 bases between. Per germline, CDR1 SGHRS and CDR2 YFSETQ. There are 16 residues in the CDR3.

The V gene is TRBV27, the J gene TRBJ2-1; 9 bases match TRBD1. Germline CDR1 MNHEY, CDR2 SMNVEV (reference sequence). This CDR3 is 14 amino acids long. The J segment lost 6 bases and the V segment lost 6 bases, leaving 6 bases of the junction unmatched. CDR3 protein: CASRTGTGPNEQFF. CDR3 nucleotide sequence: TGTGCCAGCAGAACCGGGACAGGGCCCAATGAGCAGTTCTTC.

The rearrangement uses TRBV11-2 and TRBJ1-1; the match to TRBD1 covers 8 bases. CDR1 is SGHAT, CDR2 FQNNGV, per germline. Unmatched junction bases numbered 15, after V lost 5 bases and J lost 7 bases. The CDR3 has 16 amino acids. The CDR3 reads CASSLDRGPGRGEAFF. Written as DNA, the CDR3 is TGTGCCAGCAGCCTCGACAGGGGCCCCGGTAGAGGTGAAGCTTTCTTT.

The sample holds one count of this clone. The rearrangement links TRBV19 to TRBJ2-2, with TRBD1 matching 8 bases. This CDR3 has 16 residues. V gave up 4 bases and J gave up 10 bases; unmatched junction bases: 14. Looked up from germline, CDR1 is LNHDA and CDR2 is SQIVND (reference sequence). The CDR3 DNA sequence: TGTGCCAGTAGTACCCCCCGACAGGGGCTTCGCGCGGAGCTGTTTTTT. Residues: CASSTPRQGLRAELFF.

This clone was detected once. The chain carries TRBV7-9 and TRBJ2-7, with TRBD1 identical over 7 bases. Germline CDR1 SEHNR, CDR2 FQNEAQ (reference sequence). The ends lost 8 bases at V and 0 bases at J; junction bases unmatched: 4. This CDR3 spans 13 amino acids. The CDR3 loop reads CASEDRVSYEQYF. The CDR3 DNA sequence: TGTGCCAGCGAAGACAGGGTCTCCTACGAGCAGTACTTC.

For the CDR3, the DNA is TGTGCCAGCAGTTATGGCGGGACGTGGGAGCAGTTCTTC. This codes for CASSYGGTWEQFF. J is TRBJ2-1 and V is TRBV6-6; possible D gene TRBD2, 6 bases. Trimming took off 3 bases at V and 10 bases at J, with 13 bases between the two ends. The CDR3 spans 13 residues. Looked up from germline, CDR1 is MNHNY and CDR2 is SVGAGI (reference sequence).

CDR3 DNA: TGCAGCGTGATGAGCGGGGGCGAGTCCAATGAGCAGTTCTTC. It translates to CSVMSGGESNEQFF. The genes are TRBV29-1 and TRBJ2-1; TRBD2 matches 8 bases. V shed 6 bases and J 6 bases; nucleotides not matched to a gene: 10. This CDR3 spans 14 amino acids. Germline loops: CDR1 SQVTM, CDR2 ANQGSEA.

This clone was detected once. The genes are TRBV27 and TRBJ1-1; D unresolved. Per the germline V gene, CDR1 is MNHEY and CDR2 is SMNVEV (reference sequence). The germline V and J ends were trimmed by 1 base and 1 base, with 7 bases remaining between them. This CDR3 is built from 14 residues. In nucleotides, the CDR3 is TGTGCCAGCAGTTTATTGGGAGAGAACACTGAAGCTTTCTTT. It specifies CASSLLGENTEAFF.

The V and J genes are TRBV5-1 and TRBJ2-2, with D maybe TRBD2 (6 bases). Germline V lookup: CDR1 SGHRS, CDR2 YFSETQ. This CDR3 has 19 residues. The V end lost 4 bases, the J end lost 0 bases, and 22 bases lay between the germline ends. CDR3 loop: CASSLRKTSFSANTGELFF. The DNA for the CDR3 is TGCGCCAGCAGCCTGCGAAAGACTAGTTTCTCCGCGAACACCGGGGAGCTGTTTTTT. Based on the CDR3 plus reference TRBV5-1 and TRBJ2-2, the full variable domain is KAGVTQTPRYLIKTRGQQVTLSCSPISGHRSVSWYQQTPGQGLQFLFEYFSETQRNKGNFPGRFSGRQFSNSRSEMNVSTLELGDSALYLCASSLRKTSFSANTGELFFGEGSRLTVL.

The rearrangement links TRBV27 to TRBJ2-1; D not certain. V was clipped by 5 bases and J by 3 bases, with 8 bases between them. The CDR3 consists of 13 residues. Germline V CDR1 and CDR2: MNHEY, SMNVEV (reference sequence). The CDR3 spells CASSTLDYNEQFF. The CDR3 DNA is TGTGCCAGCAGTACCCTAGACTACAATGAGCAGTTCTTC.

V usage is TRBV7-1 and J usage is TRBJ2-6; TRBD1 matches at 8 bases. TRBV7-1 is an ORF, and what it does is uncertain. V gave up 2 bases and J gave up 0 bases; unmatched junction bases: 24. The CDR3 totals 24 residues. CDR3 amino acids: CASSSSSPGTGYDKLSSGANVLTF. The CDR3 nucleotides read TGTGCCAGCAGCTCAAGCTCCCCCGGGACAGGTTACGATAAACTTAGCTCTGGGGCCAACGTCCTGACTTTC.

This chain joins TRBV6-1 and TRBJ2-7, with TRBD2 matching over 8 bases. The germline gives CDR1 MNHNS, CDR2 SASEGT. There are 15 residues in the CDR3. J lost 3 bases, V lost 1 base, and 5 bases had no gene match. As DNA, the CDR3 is TGTGCCAGCAGTGAAGTTCCAAGCGGGAGCTACGAGCAGTACTTC. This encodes CASSEVPSGSYEQYF.

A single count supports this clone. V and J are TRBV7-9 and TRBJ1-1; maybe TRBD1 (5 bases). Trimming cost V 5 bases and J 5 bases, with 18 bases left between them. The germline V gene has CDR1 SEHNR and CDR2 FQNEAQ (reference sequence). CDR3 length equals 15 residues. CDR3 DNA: TGTGCCAGCAGCCCCCCAGCAGGGCCGCGGACTGAAGCTTTCTTT. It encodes CASSPPAGPRTEAFF.

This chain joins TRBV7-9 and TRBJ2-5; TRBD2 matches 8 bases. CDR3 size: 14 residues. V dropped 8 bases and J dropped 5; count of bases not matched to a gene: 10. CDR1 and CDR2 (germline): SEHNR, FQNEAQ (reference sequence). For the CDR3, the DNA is TGTGCCAGCCAACGGGGGGGGACCGCGGAGACCCAGTACTTC. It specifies CASQRGGTAETQYF.

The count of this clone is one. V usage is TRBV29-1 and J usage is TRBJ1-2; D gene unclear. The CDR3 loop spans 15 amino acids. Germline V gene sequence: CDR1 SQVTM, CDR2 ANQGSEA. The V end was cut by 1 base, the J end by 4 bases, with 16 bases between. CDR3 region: CSVEALSWASYGYTF. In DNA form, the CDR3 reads TGCAGCGTTGAAGCCCTGTCCTGGGCGAGCTATGGCTACACCTTC.

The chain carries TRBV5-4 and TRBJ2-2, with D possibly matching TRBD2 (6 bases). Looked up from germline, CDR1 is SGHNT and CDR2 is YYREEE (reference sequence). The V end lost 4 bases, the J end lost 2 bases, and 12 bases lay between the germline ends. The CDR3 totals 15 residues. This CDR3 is CASSPPGANTGELFF. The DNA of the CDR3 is TGTGCCAGCAGCCCCCCGGGAGCTAACACCGGGGAGCTGTTTTTT.